These 31 T cell receptor beta chains came from one sample sequenced in a study of blood T cell repertoires in COVID-19. Some clones are missing from TCRdb's copy, which holds only in-frame ones; the method was immunoSEQ multiplex PCR. The table has approximately 230,000 clones, more than 70% seen once; the top ten hold 6.3%. Sequencing was done on a sample of peripheral blood. All receptors come from a woman aged 25 to 39 with COVID-19, enrolled during active disease.

The chain is built from TRBV5-6 and TRBJ1-3; D is uncertain. Germline CDR1 is SGHDT and CDR2 is YYEEEE. With 0 bases removed from V and 0 bases from J, the gap between germline ends came to 4 bases. There are 14 residues in the CDR3. The CDR3 DNA sequence: TGTGCCAGCAGCTTGGGGAGCTCTGGAAACACCATATATTTT. It specifies CASSLGSSGNTIYF.

This chain connects TRBV28 to TRBJ1-5; 9 nucleotides match TRBD1. The CDR3 runs 15 residues. Germline CDR1 reads MDHEN; CDR2 reads SYDVKM. J lost 6 bases, V lost 3 bases, and 6 bases had no gene match. The chain's CDR3 is CASSFRGQGVQPQHF. DNA for the CDR3: TGTGCCAGCAGTTTCAGGGGACAGGGTGTTCAGCCCCAGCATTTT.

This clone was seen only once. The chain is built from TRBV18 and TRBJ2-2; maybe TRBD1 (5 bases). Per germline, CDR1 KGHSH and CDR2 LQKENI. The CDR3 spans 17 residues. Trimming removed 1 base from V and 1 base from J, with 13 bases in between. CDR3 sequence: CASSPRRERGNTGELFF. The CDR3, as DNA: TGTGCCAGCTCACCACGGCGAGAAAGGGGGAACACCGGGGAGCTGTTTTTT.

This chain connects TRBV2 to TRBJ2-7; D is possibly TRBD1 (6 bases). Trimming stripped 9 bases from V and 6 bases from J, with 15 bases between. Germline values: CDR1 SNHLY, CDR2 FYNNEI. The CDR3 extends over 12 amino acids. CDR3 loop: CARSQGSGEQYF. The CDR3 bases are TGTGCCAGAAGTCAGGGGAGCGGCGAGCAGTACTTC.

The chain joins TRBV2 to TRBJ1-1; a weak D match, TRBD1 (6 bases). V lost 8 bases and J lost 7, with 17 bases in between. Germline V gene sequence: CDR1 SNHLY, CDR2 FYNNEI. The CDR3 consists of 13 residues. Here the CDR3 reads CASGRQAGVEAFF. Here the CDR3 DNA reads TGTGCCAGCGGACGACAGGCCGGCGTTGAAGCTTTCTTT.

The rearrangement uses TRBV2 and TRBJ1-6; the match to TRBD1 covers 11 bases. V shed 6 bases and J 10 bases; nucleotides not matched to a gene: 2. Germline assignment: CDR1 SNHLY and CDR2 FYNNEI. There are 13 residues in the CDR3. CDR3 bases: TGTGCCAGCAGGGGACAGGGGGAATCACCCCTCCACTTT. It yields the protein CASRGQGESPLHF.

The rearrangement links TRBV14 to TRBJ2-3, with 9 bases that match TRBD1. Germline V gives CDR1 SGHDN, CDR2 FVKESK. The trim removed 4 bases at V and 10 bases at J, leaving 9 bases unmatched. This CDR3 comprises 14 residues. CDR3 sequence reads: CASSRRQGDGAQYF. The CDR3 DNA reads TGTGCCAGCAGCCGTAGACAGGGGGATGGTGCGCAGTATTTT.

J is TRBJ2-7 and V is TRBV21-1; the table assigns TRBD2, which was not confirmed against the DNA. TRBV21-1 is a documented pseudogene. This CDR3 region has 18 residues. The CDR3 DNA sequence: TGTGCCAGCAGCAAAATAGGGAGGTTAGCGGGATCTCACCACGAGCAGTACGTC. Amino acid sequence: CASSKIGRLAGSHHEQYV.

The CDR3 reads CASSSGTSGSDEQFF. The CDR3 DNA follows: TGTGCCAGCAGCTCCGGGACTAGCGGCAGCGATGAGCAGTTCTTC. V is TRBV7-2 and J is TRBJ2-1, with 11 nucleotides matching TRBD2. Germline CDR1 SGHTA, CDR2 FQGNSA. The CDR3 loop spans 15 amino acids. J was trimmed by 8 bases and V by 4 bases; bases with no gene match: 7.

V gene TRBV27 combines with J gene TRBJ2-7, with no clear D. V gave up 0 bases and J gave up 3 bases, with 15 bases separating them. Germline values: CDR1 MNHEY, CDR2 SMNVEV (reference sequence). This CDR3 has 16 amino acids. DNA for the CDR3: TGTGCCAGCAGTTTATCGGAACAACTACCCAACTACGAGCAGTACGTC. This sequence encodes CASSLSEQLPNYEQYV.

This rearrangement joins TRBV4-1 to TRBJ2-4, with 13 bases aligning to TRBD2. The germline V gene has CDR1 MGHRA and CDR2 YSYEKL. V lost 1 base, J lost 8 bases, and 2 bases stayed unmatched. The length of the CDR3 is 15 residues. CDR3 residues: CASSQVGLAGDIQYF. CDR3 in DNA: TGCGCCAGCAGCCAAGTCGGACTAGCGGGGGACATTCAGTACTTC.

This clone was observed a handful of times. The chain couples TRBV28 to TRBJ1-1; TRBD1 is a possible D gene (6 bases). The V and J ends lost 10 bases and 3 bases respectively, with 15 bases between them. The CDR3 spans 13 residues. Per the germline V gene, CDR1 is MDHEN and CDR2 is SYDVKM. The CDR3 DNA follows: TGTGCCATTACGGGGGGCGCGGACACTGAAGCTTTCTTT. Its protein product is CAITGGADTEAFF.

This clone appeared a single time. The V call is TRBV9, the J call TRBJ2-3, with D tentatively TRBD2 (6 bases). The CDR3 has 14 residues. V shed 3 bases and J shed 1 base, with 9 bases lying between them. Germline CDR1 reads SGDLS; CDR2 reads YYNGEE. The CDR3 region has the DNA TGTGCCAGCAGCGAGACGGGGGGCACAGATACGCAGTATTTT. Its translation is CASSETGGTDTQYF.

The gene calls are TRBV5-1 and TRBJ1-2, with TRBD1 as a possible D gene (6 bases). This CDR3 region has 18 residues. Germline CDR1 reads SGHRS; CDR2 reads YFSETQ. The germline V and J ends were trimmed by 4 bases and 6 bases, with 28 bases remaining between them. CDR3 in DNA: TGCGCCAGCAGCCTAACCCCCTTAACACAGGGACGGTCGGATGGCTACACCTTC. Its translation: CASSLTPLTQGRSDGYTF.

The rearrangement uses TRBV19 and TRBJ2-7; perhaps TRBD1 as D (7 bases). CDR3 length: 15 amino acids. V was trimmed by 5 bases and J by 9 bases, leaving 23 bases between them. Germline lookup yields CDR1 LNHDA and CDR2 SQIVND (reference sequence). CDR3 protein: CASSPRTGAGDRQYF. The CDR3 region has the DNA TGTGCCAGTAGTCCCCGGACAGGAGCGGGTGATCGGCAGTACTTC.

This chain uses TRBV5-8 with TRBJ2-1; 10 positions match TRBD2. CDR3 size: 18 residues. J gave up 7 bases and V 4 bases, and 17 bases lay outside the gene matches. Germline V gene lookup returns CDR1 SGHTS and CDR2 YDEGEE. The CDR3 is CASSPPLGSGGGQNEQFF. For the CDR3, the DNA is TGTGCCAGCAGCCCCCCATTGGGGAGCGGGGGGGGCCAGAATGAGCAGTTCTTC.

This clone was observed a handful of times. The V gene is TRBV11-3, the J gene TRBJ1-2; weak D call: TRBD1 (6 bases). Deletions cut 1 base from V and 5 bases from J, with 20 bases between. CDR3 length: 17 residues. In germline, CDR1 is SGHNT, CDR2 YENEEA. The DNA of the CDR3 is TGTGCCAGCAGCTTAGCCCTAGGGGGTCAGGGCTGGTATGGCTACACCTTC. It is translated as CASSLALGGQGWYGYTF.

The chain combines TRBV19 with TRBJ1-5; D is possibly TRBD1 (5 bases). V lost 3 bases and J lost 2, with 17 bases in between. The CDR3 totals 17 residues. Germline loops: CDR1 LNHDA, CDR2 SQIVND (reference sequence). Here the CDR3 reads CASSMSGQWEGNQPQHF. The CDR3 DNA is TGTGCCAGTAGTATGTCTGGACAATGGGAGGGCAATCAGCCCCAGCATTTT.

The J gene is TRBJ2-1, the V gene TRBV6-2 or TRBV6-3, with D possibly matching TRBD1 (7 bases). The CDR3 length is 15 residues. Trimming removed 4 bases at V and 10 bases at J, with 20 bases between. Per the germline V gene, CDR1 is MNHEY and CDR2 is SVGEGT. As DNA, the CDR3 is TGTGCCAGCAGTTTCTACCCTGACAGGGCGGGGGAGCAGTTCTTC. Its protein product is CASSFYPDRAGEQFF.

The CDR3 spells CASRDLGGYGYTF. The DNA of the CDR3 is TGTGCCAGTAGGGATCTGGGGGGGTATGGCTACACCTTC. The chain joins TRBV19 to TRBJ1-2; D is possibly TRBD1 (5 bases). The CDR3 is made up of 13 amino acids. V lost 6 bases to trimming and J lost 5 bases, with 13 bases between them. Germline CDR1 reads LNHDA; CDR2 reads SQIVND (reference sequence). The whole variable domain, filled in from reference TRBV19 and TRBJ1-2, reads DGGITQSPKYLFRKEGQNVTLSCEQNLNHDAMYWYRQDPGQGLRLIYYSQIVNDFQKGDIAEGYSVSREKKESFPLTVTSAQKNPTAFYLCASRDLGGYGYTFGSGTRLTVV.

The V gene is TRBV4-3, the J gene TRBJ2-1, with TRBD2 matching over 12 bases. The CDR3 is 15 amino acids. Per germline, CDR1 LGHNA and CDR2 YSLEER. V shed 1 base and J 7 bases; nucleotides not matched to a gene: 2. The CDR3 nucleotides read TGCGCCAGCAGCCAAGGACTAGCGGGAGTGAATGAGCAGTTCTTC. As protein: CASSQGLAGVNEQFF.

This rearrangement joins TRBV5-5 to TRBJ1-5; D perhaps matches TRBD1 (6 bases). With 0 bases removed from V and 5 bases from J, the gap between germline ends came to 12 bases. Germline CDR1 and CDR2: SGHKS and YYEKEE (reference sequence). The CDR3 totals 15 residues. The CDR3 protein is CASSLVRGGDQPQHF. In DNA, the CDR3 is TGTGCCAGCAGCTTGGTCAGGGGAGGGGATCAGCCCCAGCATTTT.

The genes are TRBV6-5 and TRBJ1-2; D gene ambiguous. Germline CDR1 reads MNHEY; CDR2 reads SVGAGI. The length of the CDR3 is 14 residues. Deletions cut 3 bases from V and 0 bases from J, with 8 bases between. This chain's CDR3 is CASSYGRANYGYTF. The CDR3 coding sequence is TGTGCCAGCAGTTATGGGCGGGCTAACTATGGCTACACCTTC.

J is TRBJ1-5 and V is TRBV7-2; 7 positions match TRBD1. The CDR3 consists of 17 residues. The germline gives CDR1 SGHTA, CDR2 FQGNSA. V lost 5 bases, J lost 3 bases, and 13 bases stayed unmatched. The CDR3 sequence is CASSPPDRLPLNQPQHF. The CDR3 nucleotides read TGTGCCAGCAGCCCGCCGGACAGGCTTCCTCTCAATCAGCCCCAGCATTTT.

The count of this clone is one. Written as DNA, the CDR3 is TGCAGTGCTAGTTTGGGCAGGCTAACTAACTATGGCTACACCTTC. It translates to CSASLGRLTNYGYTF. This chain connects TRBV20-1 to TRBJ1-2; D is unresolved. Germline CDR1 DFQATT, CDR2 SNEGSKA (reference sequence). The V end was cut by 3 bases, the J end by 0 bases, with 14 bases between. The CDR3 has 15 amino acids.

The chain is built from TRBV6-5 and TRBJ2-7, with 8 positions matching TRBD2. CDR1 is MNHEY and CDR2 is SVGAGI in the germline V gene. The CDR3 sequence is 12 residues long. V shed 5 bases, J shed 6 bases, and the junction held 3 bases outside the gene matches. The CDR3 bases are TGTGCCAGCAGTCGGGGGGGCTCCGAGCAGTACTTC. Translation gives CASSRGGSEQYF.

This clone has only one observation. The rearrangement uses TRBV14 and TRBJ2-1, with 11 bases lining up with TRBD2. Germline assignment: CDR1 SGHDN and CDR2 FVKESK. V gave up 0 bases and J gave up 5 bases; unmatched junction bases: 9. The CDR3 is made up of 18 amino acids. The CDR3 nucleotides read TGTGCCAGCAGCCAAGATATGTCTAGCGGGAGGTATAACAATGAGCAGTTCTTC. Translating it yields CASSQDMSSGRYNNEQFF.

V usage is TRBV6-5 and J usage is TRBJ1-2; a weak D match, TRBD1 (5 bases). The V gene's germline CDR1 is MNHEY and CDR2 SVGAGI. Trimming removed 6 bases at V and 3 bases at J, with 8 bases between. CDR3 length: 12 amino acids. CDR3 loop: CASRGRDYGYTF. The DNA for the CDR3 is TGTGCCAGCAGGGGCAGGGACTATGGCTACACCTTC.

The chain employs TRBV4-1 and TRBJ2-5; D perhaps matches TRBD2 (6 bases). Trimming left V 1 base short and J 2 bases short, with 11 bases between. In germline, CDR1 is MGHRA, CDR2 YSYEKL. The CDR3 spans 15 residues. The chain's CDR3 is CASSQAGTAQETQYF. In DNA form, the CDR3 reads TGCGCCAGCAGCCAAGCTGGGACTGCTCAAGAGACCCAGTACTTC.

V and J are TRBV7-2 and TRBJ2-1, with TRBD2 matching over 7 bases. The CDR3 length is 16 residues. Germline lookup yields CDR1 SGHTA and CDR2 FQGNSA. V shed 1 base and J 5 bases; nucleotides not matched to a gene: 8. The CDR3 loop reads CASSLVSTGGHNEQFF. Here the CDR3 DNA reads TGTGCCAGCAGCTTAGTGTCGACGGGGGGACACAATGAGCAGTTCTTC.

J is TRBJ2-2 and V is TRBV7-8; 8 nucleotides line up with TRBD2. The CDR3 has 16 residues. J was trimmed by 0 bases and V by 1 base; bases with no gene match: 1. Per germline, CDR1 SGHVS and CDR2 FQNEAQ. In DNA form, the CDR3 reads TGTGCCAGCAGCTTAGAAGCGGGGGCGAACACCGGGGAGCTGTTTTTT. It is translated as CASSLEAGANTGELFF.